This TCR beta chain was captured in a study of cytomegalovirus exposure and HLA in healthy donors. Broader study findings: Some segments of the V type, notably TRBV6-2 and TRBV6-3, were excluded as indistinguishable. According to an earlier analysis, most TCR beta V segments yielded productive rearrangements about 90% or about 30% of the time.

The PCR ran on 60 Vbeta and 13 Jbeta primers. Here immunoSEQ multiplex PCR was the method, and the copy in TCRdb shows in-frame clones only, minus some. Of some 190,000 clones listed, around 80% are singletons. This clone was counted between two and nine times. No antigen is known for it. CDR3 length: 17 residues. Germline V gene data show CDR1 as SGHRS and CDR2 as YFSETQ. Between the trimmed V and J ends, which lost 0 bases and 6 bases, there was a span of 20 bases. The chain is built from TRBV5-1 and TRBJ2-3, with a weak D call TRBD1 (6 bases). The sequencing input was PBMCs. This TCR derives from a man aged 18 to 30 in good health and CMV-seronegative. The CDR3 DNA sequence: TGCGCCAGCAGCTTGGTTGGACAGCGTTTTCTTAGTGATACGCAGTATTTT. Protein sequence: CASSLVGQRFLSDTQYF.